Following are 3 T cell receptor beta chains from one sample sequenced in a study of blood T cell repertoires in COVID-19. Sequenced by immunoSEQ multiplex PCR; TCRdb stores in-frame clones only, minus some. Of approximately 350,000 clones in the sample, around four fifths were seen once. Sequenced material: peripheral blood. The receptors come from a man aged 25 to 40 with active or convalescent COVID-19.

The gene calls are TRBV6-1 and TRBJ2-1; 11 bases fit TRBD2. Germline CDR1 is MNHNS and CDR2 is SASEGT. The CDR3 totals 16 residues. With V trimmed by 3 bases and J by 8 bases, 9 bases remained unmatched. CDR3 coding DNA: TGTGCCAGCAGTGACCCACTAGCGGGAGACCTCCATGAGCAGTTCTTC. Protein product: CASSDPLAGDLHEQFF.

The CDR3 loop reads CASSHKATNEKLFF. CDR3 bases: TGTGCCAGCTCCCACAAAGCAACTAATGAAAAACTGTTTTTT. V usage is TRBV18 and J usage is TRBJ1-4; D is ambiguous. With 6 bases removed from V and 0 bases from J, the gap between germline ends came to 8 bases. This CDR3 has 14 residues. CDR1 is KGHSH, CDR2 LQKENI, per germline.

CDR3 sequence: CASSKPGTGANYGYTF. CDR3 nucleotides: TGTGCCAGCAGCAAACCCGGGACAGGGGCCAACTATGGCTACACCTTC. V gene TRBV7-2 combines with J gene TRBJ1-2, with 10 bases identical to TRBD1. The CDR3 is 16 amino acids. V was clipped by 5 bases and J by 2 bases; unmatched bases: 8. Germline CDR1 and CDR2: SGHTA and FQGNSA. The whole variable domain, remainder taken from reference TRBV7-2 and TRBJ1-2, is GAGVSQSPSNKVTEKGKDVELRCDPISGHTALYWYRQSLGQGLEFLIYFQGNSAPDKSGLPSDRFSAERTGGSVSTLTIQRTQQEDSAVYLCASSKPGTGANYGYTFGSGTRLTVV.